This T cell receptor beta chain came from a study of blood T cells in healthy people across ages. Study-wide points: Per million T cells, TCR beta diversity dropped about linearly as age rose. Estimates of total diversity, which came from one million sequenced T cells, were considered to be underestimates.

For the second PCR, which ran for about 7 to 12 cycles, a sample-barcoded 5' primer and a J-beta primer mix were used. Template switching added a 12-random-nucleotide identifier to every cDNA molecule. TCRdb itself ran the 5' RACE reads through MiXCR, one entry per CDR3 protein. Here the sample spans 1.2 million to 1.5 million distinct CDR3 sequences, roughly 40% being singletons. This clonotype has more than one count but fewer than ten. Its antigen remains unidentified. They isolated at least 6 million PBMCs from each sample. The CDR3 contains 14 residues. Germline loops: CDR1 MNHNS, CDR2 SASEGT. J was trimmed by 6 bases and V by 4 bases; bases with no gene match: 6.

The TCR sequence derives from a woman between 18 and 29 years old in good health. The specimen was blood. The genes are TRBV6-1 and TRBJ2-3, with 8 bases matching TRBD2. CDR3 DNA: TGTGCCAGCAGTGGTAGCGGGGACCCTGATACGCAGTATTTT. Translating gives CASSGSGDPDTQYF.